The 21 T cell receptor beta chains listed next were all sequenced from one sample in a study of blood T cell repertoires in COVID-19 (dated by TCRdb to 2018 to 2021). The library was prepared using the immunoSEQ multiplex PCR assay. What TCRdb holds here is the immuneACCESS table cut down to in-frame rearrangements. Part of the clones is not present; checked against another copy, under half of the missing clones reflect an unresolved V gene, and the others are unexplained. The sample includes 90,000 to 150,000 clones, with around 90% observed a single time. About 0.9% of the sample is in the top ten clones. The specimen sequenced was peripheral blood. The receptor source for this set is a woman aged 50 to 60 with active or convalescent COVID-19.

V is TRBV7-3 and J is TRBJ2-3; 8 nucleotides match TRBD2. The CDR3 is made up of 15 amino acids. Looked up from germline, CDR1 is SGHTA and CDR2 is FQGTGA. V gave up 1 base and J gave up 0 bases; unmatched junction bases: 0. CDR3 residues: CASSLSGRSTDTQYF. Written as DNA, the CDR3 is TGTGCCAGCAGCTTAAGCGGGAGGAGCACAGATACGCAGTATTTT.

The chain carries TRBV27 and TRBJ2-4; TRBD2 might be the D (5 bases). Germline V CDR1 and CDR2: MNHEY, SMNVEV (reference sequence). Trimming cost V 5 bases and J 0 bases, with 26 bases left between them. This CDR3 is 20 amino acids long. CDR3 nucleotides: TGTGCCAGCAGTCCATCGACTATAGACACTTACCCTTTAGCCAAAAACATTCAGTACTTC. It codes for CASSPSTIDTYPLAKNIQYF.

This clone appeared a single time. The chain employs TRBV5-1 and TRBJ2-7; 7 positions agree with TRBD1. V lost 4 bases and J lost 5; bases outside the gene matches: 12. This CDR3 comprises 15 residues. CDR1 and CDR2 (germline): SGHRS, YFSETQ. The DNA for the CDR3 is TGCGCCAGCAGCCATACCCAAGACAGGGACCACGAGCAGTACTTC. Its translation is CASSHTQDRDHEQYF.

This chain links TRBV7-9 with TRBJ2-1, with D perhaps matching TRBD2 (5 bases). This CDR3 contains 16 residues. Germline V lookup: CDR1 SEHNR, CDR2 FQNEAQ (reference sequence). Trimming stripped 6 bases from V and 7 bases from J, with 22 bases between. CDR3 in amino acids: CASRYLVTGKTNEQFF. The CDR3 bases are TGTGCCAGCAGATATTTGGTGACCGGGAAAACGAATGAGCAGTTCTTC.

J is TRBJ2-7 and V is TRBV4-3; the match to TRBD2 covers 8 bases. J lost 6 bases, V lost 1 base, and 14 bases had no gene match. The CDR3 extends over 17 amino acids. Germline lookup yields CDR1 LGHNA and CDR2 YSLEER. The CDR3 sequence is CASSQGTAGANGGEQYF. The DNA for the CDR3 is TGCGCCAGCAGCCAAGGGACAGCGGGAGCCAATGGCGGCGAGCAGTACTTC.

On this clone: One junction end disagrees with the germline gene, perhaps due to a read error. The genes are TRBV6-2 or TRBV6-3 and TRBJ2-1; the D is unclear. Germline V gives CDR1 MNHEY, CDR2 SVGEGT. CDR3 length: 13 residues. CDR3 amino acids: CASSYSSFNEQFF. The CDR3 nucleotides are TGTGCCAGCAGTTACTCGTCCTTCAATGAGCAGTTCTTC.

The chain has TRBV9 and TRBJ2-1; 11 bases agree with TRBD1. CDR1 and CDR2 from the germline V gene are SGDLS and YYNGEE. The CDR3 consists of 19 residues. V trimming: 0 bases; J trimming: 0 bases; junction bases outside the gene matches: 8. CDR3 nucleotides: TGTGCCAGCAGCGTAGCGGACAGGGGGCGTTGGGGCTCCTACAATGAGCAGTTCTTC. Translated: CASSVADRGRWGSYNEQFF. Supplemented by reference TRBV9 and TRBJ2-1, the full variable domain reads DSGVTQTPKHLITATGQRVTLRCSPRSGDLSVYWYQQSLDQGLQFLIQYYNGEERAKGNILERFSAQQFPDLHSELNLSSLELGDSALYFCASSVADRGRWGSYNEQFFGPGTRLTVL.

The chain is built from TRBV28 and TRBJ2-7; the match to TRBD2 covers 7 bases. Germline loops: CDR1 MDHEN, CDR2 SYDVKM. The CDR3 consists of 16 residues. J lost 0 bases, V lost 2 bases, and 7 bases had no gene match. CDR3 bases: TGTGCCAGCAGTTTAGGGGGGACTATGTTCTCCTACGAGCAGTACTTC. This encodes CASSLGGTMFSYEQYF.

CDR3 loop: CASSLFGTSGPSGYEQYF. The CDR3 coding sequence is TGCGCCAGCAGCTTGTTTGGGACTAGCGGTCCCAGCGGCTACGAGCAGTACTTC. The chain employs TRBV5-1 and TRBJ2-7; 11 nucleotides align to TRBD2. This CDR3 is built from 18 residues. The germline CDR1 and CDR2 sequences are SGHRS and YFSETQ. Trimming took 1 base from V and 3 from J; bases not matched to a gene: 12.

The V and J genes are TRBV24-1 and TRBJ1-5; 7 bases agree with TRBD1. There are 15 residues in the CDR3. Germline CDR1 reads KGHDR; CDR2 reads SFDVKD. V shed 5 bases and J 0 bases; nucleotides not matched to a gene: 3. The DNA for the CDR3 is TGTGCCACCAGTGTCCAGGGGGATAGCAATCAGCCCCAGCATTTT. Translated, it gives CATSVQGDSNQPQHF.

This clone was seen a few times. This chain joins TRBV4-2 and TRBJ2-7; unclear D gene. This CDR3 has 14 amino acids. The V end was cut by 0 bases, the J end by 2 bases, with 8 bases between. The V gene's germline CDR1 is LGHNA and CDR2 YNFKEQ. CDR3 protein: CASSQDQAAYEQYF. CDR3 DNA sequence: TGTGCCAGCAGCCAAGATCAGGCAGCCTACGAGCAGTACTTC.

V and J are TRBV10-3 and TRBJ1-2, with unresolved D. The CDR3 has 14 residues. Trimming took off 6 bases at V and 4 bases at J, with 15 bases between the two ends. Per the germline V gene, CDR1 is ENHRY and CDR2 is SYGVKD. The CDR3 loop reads CAISDPRGGYGYTF. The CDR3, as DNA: TGTGCCATCAGCGACCCTCGGGGTGGCTATGGCTACACCTTC.

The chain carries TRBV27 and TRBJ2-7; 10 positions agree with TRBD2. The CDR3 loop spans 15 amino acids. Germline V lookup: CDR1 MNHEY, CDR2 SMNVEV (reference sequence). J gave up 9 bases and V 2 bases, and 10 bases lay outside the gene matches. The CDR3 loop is CASSLQALAGAPQYF. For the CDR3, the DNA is TGTGCCAGCAGTTTACAGGCTCTAGCGGGAGCCCCGCAGTACTTC.

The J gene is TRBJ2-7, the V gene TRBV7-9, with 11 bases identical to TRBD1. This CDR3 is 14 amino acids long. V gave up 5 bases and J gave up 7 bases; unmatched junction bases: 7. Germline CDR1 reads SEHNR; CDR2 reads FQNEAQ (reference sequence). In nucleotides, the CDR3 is TGTGCCAGCAGCCCTAGGGACAGGGGGTGGGAGCAGTACTTC. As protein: CASSPRDRGWEQYF.

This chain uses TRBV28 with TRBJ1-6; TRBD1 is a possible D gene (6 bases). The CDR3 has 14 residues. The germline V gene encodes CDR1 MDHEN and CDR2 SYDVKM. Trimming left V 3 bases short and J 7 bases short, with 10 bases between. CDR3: CASSLLTGNSPLHF. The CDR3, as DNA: TGTGCCAGCAGTTTGTTGACAGGCAATTCACCCCTCCACTTT.

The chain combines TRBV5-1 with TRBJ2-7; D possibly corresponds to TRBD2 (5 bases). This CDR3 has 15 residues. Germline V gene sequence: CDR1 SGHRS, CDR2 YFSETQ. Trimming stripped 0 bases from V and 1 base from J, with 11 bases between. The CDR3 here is CASSLGTSASYEQYF. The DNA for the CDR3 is TGCGCCAGCAGCTTGGGGACTTCCGCATCCTACGAGCAGTACTTC.

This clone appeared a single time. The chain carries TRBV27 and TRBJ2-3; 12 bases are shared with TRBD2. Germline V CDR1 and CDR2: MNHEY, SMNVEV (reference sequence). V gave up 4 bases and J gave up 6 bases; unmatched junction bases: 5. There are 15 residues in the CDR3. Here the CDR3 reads CASSYWTSGKDTQYF. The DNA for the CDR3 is TGTGCCAGCAGTTACTGGACTAGCGGGAAGGATACGCAGTATTTT.

This CDR3 is CASSPRQNTEAFF. For the CDR3, the DNA is TGTGCCAGCAGCCCAAGACAAAACACTGAAGCTTTCTTT. V usage is TRBV7-9 and J usage is TRBJ1-1; unclear D gene. V was cut by 5 bases and J by 2 bases, with 9 bases left in between. This CDR3 region has 13 residues. Germline V gives CDR1 SEHNR, CDR2 FQNEAQ (reference sequence).

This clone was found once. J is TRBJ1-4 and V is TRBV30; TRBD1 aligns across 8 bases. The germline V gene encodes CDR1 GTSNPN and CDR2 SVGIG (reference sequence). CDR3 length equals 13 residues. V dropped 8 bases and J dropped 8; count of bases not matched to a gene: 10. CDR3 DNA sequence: TGTGCCGGCACAGGGGGTTCAAGGGAAAAACTGTTTTTT. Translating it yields CAGTGGSREKLFF.

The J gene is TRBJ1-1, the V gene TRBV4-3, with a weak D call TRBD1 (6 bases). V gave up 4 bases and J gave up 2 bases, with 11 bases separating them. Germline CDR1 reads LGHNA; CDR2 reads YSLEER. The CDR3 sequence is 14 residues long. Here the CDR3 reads CASSRGHENTEAFF. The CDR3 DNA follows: TGCGCCAGCAGCCGGGGACACGAAAACACTGAAGCTTTCTTT.

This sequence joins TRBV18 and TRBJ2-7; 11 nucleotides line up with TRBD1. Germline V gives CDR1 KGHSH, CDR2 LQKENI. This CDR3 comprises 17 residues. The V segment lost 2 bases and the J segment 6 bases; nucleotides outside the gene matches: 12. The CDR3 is CASSPFRPGQGAIEQYF. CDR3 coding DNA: TGTGCCAGCTCACCATTTCGTCCTGGACAGGGGGCAATCGAGCAGTACTTC.